The rows below give T cell receptor beta chains drawn from one sample of a study of blood T cells in healthy people across ages. One entry per CDR3 protein results from TCRdb running MiXCR on the 5' RACE reads. The profile shows around 1,500,000 distinct CDR3 sequences, approximately 30% of them singletons. The sequencing input was blood. These receptor sequences come from a woman aged 25 to 45 in good health. CDR3s include the opening cysteine and the closing phenylalanine or tryptophan. The D gene is left open where the match is weak. Expanded clones are given a class, and other clones once, few, many or no size at all.

D gene: TRBD1
V gene: TRBV29-1
J gene: TRBJ1-1
clone size: few
CDR3 protein: CSVGRDRDPVGAEAFF
CDR3 DNA: TGCAGCGTTGGGAGGGACAGGGACCCCGTCGGGGCTGAAGCTTTCTTT

D gene: NA
V gene: TRBV9
J gene: TRBJ1-6
clone size: few
CDR3 protein: CASSVADSYNSPLHF
CDR3 DNA: TGTGCCAGCAGCGTAGCGGACTCCTATAATTCACCCCTCCACTTT

D gene: NA
V gene: TRBV9
J gene: TRBJ1-1
clone size: few
CDR3 protein: CASSVEFSPPAFF
CDR3 DNA: TGTGCCAGCAGCGTAGAATTCAGCCCCCCGGCTTTCTTT

D gene: TRBD1
V gene: TRBV18
J gene: TRBJ1-2
clone size: once
CDR3 protein: CVSSPPDRGPGYTF
CDR3 DNA: TGTGTCAGCTCACCACCCGACAGGGGGCCTGGCTACACCTTC

D gene: NA
V gene: TRBV7-9
J gene: TRBJ2-1
clone size: many
CDR3 protein: CASRGTYNEQFF
CDR3 DNA: TGTGCCAGCCGTGGCACTTACAATGAGCAGTTCTTC

D gene: NA
V gene: TRBV11-2
J gene: TRBJ2-7
clone size: once
CDR3 protein: CASSLVSARPYEQYF
CDR3 DNA: TGTGCCAGCAGCTTAGTTTCCGCCAGGCCCTACGAGCAGTACTTC

D gene: TRBD2
V gene: TRBV30
J gene: TRBJ2-7
clone size: few
CDR3 protein: CAARGGQYYEQYF
CDR3 DNA: TGTGCCGCCCGCGGGGGGCAATACTACGAGCAGTACTTC

D gene: TRBD1
V gene: TRBV7-9
J gene: TRBJ2-7
clone size: many
CDR3 protein: CASGILQGGMGTYEQYF
CDR3 DNA: TGTGCCAGCGGGATCTTACAGGGGGGTATGGGGACCTACGAGCAGTACTTC

D gene: NA
V gene: TRBV10-3
J gene: TRBJ1-1
clone size: NA
CDR3 protein: CAISVEGLNTEAFF
CDR3 DNA: TGTGCCATCAGTGTGGAGGGGCTGAACACTGAAGCTTTCTTT

D gene: NA
V gene: TRBV30
J gene: TRBJ2-1
clone size: few
CDR3 protein: CAGYEGGYNEQFF
CDR3 DNA: TGTGCCGGCTATGAGGGGGGCTACAATGAGCAGTTCTTC

D gene: NA
V gene: TRBV27
J gene: TRBJ1-2
clone size: few
CDR3 protein: CASSPARINYGYTF
CDR3 DNA: TGTGCCAGCAGTCCTGCCCGTATCAACTATGGCTACACCTTC

D gene: NA
V gene: TRBV24-1
J gene: TRBJ2-7
clone size: NA
CDR3 protein: CATSHSSRGGEQYF
CDR3 DNA: TGTGCCACCAGTCATTCTAGCAGGGGAGGAGAGCAGTACTTC

D gene: NA
V gene: TRBV7-3
J gene: TRBJ1-4
clone size: NA
CDR3 protein: CASSLRGITNEKLFF
CDR3 DNA: TGTGCCAGCAGCTTGAGGGGGATAACTAATGAAAAACTGTTTTTT

D gene: TRBD2
V gene: TRBV7-2
J gene: TRBJ2-1
clone size: NA
CDR3 protein: CASSLSGAVSYNEQFF
CDR3 DNA: TGTGCCAGCAGCTTGAGCGGGGCGGTGTCCTACAATGAGCAGTTCTTC

D gene: TRBD2
V gene: TRBV20-1
J gene: TRBJ2-1
clone size: NA
CDR3 protein: CSAPRTSSGEQFF
CDR3 DNA: TGCAGTGCCCCAAGGACTAGTAGTGGTGAGCAGTTCTTC

D gene: NA
V gene: TRBV7-2
J gene: TRBJ1-1
clone size: NA
CDR3 protein: CASSLGSRTMNTEAFF
CDR3 DNA: TGTGCCAGCAGCCTTGGGTCCAGAACCATGAACACTGAAGCTTTCTTT

D gene: TRBD2
V gene: TRBV12-3/TRBV12-4
J gene: TRBJ2-7
clone size: few
CDR3 protein: CDSSPAGTTYEQYF
CDR3 DNA: TGTGACAGCAGTCCTGCCGGGACTACCTACGAGCAGTACTTC

D gene: NA
V gene: TRBV28
J gene: TRBJ2-1
clone size: NA
CDR3 protein: CASSLGELEFF
CDR3 DNA: TGTGCCAGCAGTTTAGGGGAATTAGAGTTCTTC

D gene: NA
V gene: TRBV5-6
J gene: TRBJ2-3
clone size: few
CDR3 protein: CASSKFRGSGLPFWGVDTQYF
CDR3 DNA: TGTGCCAGCAGCAAATTCAGGGGTAGCGGGCTCCCTTTTTGGGGAGTTGATACGCAGTATTTT

D gene: TRBD1
V gene: TRBV2
J gene: TRBJ1-5
clone size: once
CDR3 protein: CASTFRQGAGQPQHF
CDR3 DNA: TGTGCCAGCACTTTCAGGCAGGGGGCTGGTCAGCCCCAGCATTTT

D gene: NA
V gene: TRBV29-1
J gene: TRBJ2-1
clone size: NA
CDR3 protein: CSVDRGVGNEQFF
CDR3 DNA: TGCAGCGTTGACAGGGGAGTAGGCAATGAGCAGTTCTTC

D gene: TRBD1
V gene: TRBV15
J gene: TRBJ1-4
clone size: NA
CDR3 protein: CATSADRGNEKRFF
CDR3 DNA: TGTGCCACCAGCGCCGACAGGGGTAATGAAAAACGGTTTTTT

D gene: NA
V gene: TRBV29-1
J gene: TRBJ2-7
clone size: NA
CDR3 protein: CSGGRGSLNEQYF
CDR3 DNA: TGCAGCGGGGGCAGGGGCTCCTTAAATGAGCAGTACTTC

D gene: TRBD2
V gene: TRBV7-6
J gene: TRBJ2-5
clone size: NA
CDR3 protein: CASSRSGGAVETQYF
CDR3 DNA: TGTGCCAGCAGCCGTAGCGGGGGGGCCGTAGAGACCCAGTACTTC

D gene: TRBD1
V gene: TRBV18
J gene: TRBJ1-1
clone size: few
CDR3 protein: CASSPGTGARGAFF
CDR3 DNA: TGTGCCAGCTCACCTGGGACAGGGGCCCGTGGAGCTTTCTTT

D gene: NA
V gene: TRBV12-3/TRBV12-4
J gene: TRBJ2-5
clone size: few
CDR3 protein: CASSQSTDQETQYF
CDR3 DNA: TGTGCCAGCAGCCAGTCGACAGACCAAGAGACCCAGTACTTC

D gene: NA
V gene: TRBV7-2
J gene: TRBJ2-5
clone size: few
CDR3 protein: CASSLQKHNQETQYF
CDR3 DNA: TGTGCCAGCAGCCTACAGAAACATAACCAAGAGACCCAGTACTTC

D gene: NA
V gene: TRBV5-5
J gene: TRBJ1-2
clone size: few
CDR3 protein: CASSHRTERGYTF
CDR3 DNA: TGTGCCAGCAGCCATAGGACAGAGAGGGGCTACACCTTC

D gene: NA
V gene: TRBV5-1
J gene: TRBJ2-4
clone size: NA
CDR3 protein: CASSLGERPVIQYF
CDR3 DNA: TGCGCCAGCAGCTTGGGGGAAAGACCTGTCATTCAGTACTTC

D gene: TRBD1
V gene: TRBV6-2/TRBV6-3
J gene: TRBJ2-7
clone size: few
CDR3 protein: CASREHPGQDFSYEQYF
CDR3 DNA: TGTGCCAGCAGGGAACACCCGGGACAGGATTTCTCCTACGAGCAGTACTTC

D gene: NA
V gene: TRBV5-1
J gene: TRBJ1-1
clone size: NA
CDR3 protein: CASLVGSEAFF
CDR3 DNA: TGCGCCAGCCTCGTAGGGTCTGAAGCTTTCTTT

D gene: NA
V gene: TRBV5-6
J gene: TRBJ2-3
clone size: NA
CDR3 protein: CASSYNRVATDTQYF
CDR3 DNA: TGTGCCAGCAGCTATAACAGGGTAGCGACAGATACGCAGTATTTT

D gene: NA
V gene: TRBV12-3/TRBV12-4
J gene: TRBJ2-2
clone size: NA
CDR3 protein: CASSLKQVGELFF
CDR3 DNA: TGTGCCAGCAGCTTGAAACAGGTCGGGGAGCTGTTTTTT

D gene: NA
V gene: TRBV12-3/TRBV12-4
J gene: TRBJ1-2
clone size: few
CDR3 protein: CASSLSTGISDYGYTF
CDR3 DNA: TGTGCCAGCAGTTTATCAACGGGTATTTCCGACTATGGCTACACCTTC

D gene: NA
V gene: TRBV20-1
J gene: TRBJ2-1
clone size: NA
CDR3 protein: CSASPGGPVTEEQFF
CDR3 DNA: TGCAGTGCTAGCCCCGGTGGACCCGTCACGGAGGAGCAGTTCTTC

D gene: NA
V gene: TRBV12-3/TRBV12-4
J gene: TRBJ1-2
clone size: NA
CDR3 protein: CASRPGSFNYGYTF
CDR3 DNA: TGTGCCAGCAGGCCGGGAAGCTTTAACTATGGCTACACCTTC

D gene: NA
V gene: TRBV5-1
J gene: TRBJ2-7
clone size: many
CDR3 protein: CASSKVTGSLPYEQYF
CDR3 DNA: TGCGCCAGCAGCAAGGTGACAGGTTCCCTCCCCTACGAGCAGTACTTC

D gene: TRBD1
V gene: TRBV11-2
J gene: TRBJ1-2
clone size: NA
CDR3 protein: CASSLWTGRYGYTF
CDR3 DNA: TGTGCCAGCAGCCTCTGGACAGGGCGCTATGGCTACACCTTC

D gene: TRBD2
V gene: TRBV7-8
J gene: TRBJ2-7
clone size: NA
CDR3 protein: CASSPSRLGGLAVTSYEQYF
CDR3 DNA: TGCGCCAGCAGCCCAAGCCGGCTGGGGGGACTAGCGGTAACCTCCTACGAGCAGTACTTC

D gene: NA
V gene: TRBV7-6
J gene: TRBJ2-3
clone size: many
CDR3 protein: CASSPVQGGTDTQYF
CDR3 DNA: TGTGCCAGCAGCCCCGTTCAGGGGGGGACAGATACGCAGTATTTT

D gene: NA
V gene: TRBV20-1
J gene: TRBJ1-5
clone size: many
CDR3 protein: CSAGEADQPQHF
CDR3 DNA: TGCAGTGCCGGGGAGGCGGATCAGCCCCAGCATTTT

D gene: NA
V gene: TRBV20-1
J gene: TRBJ2-5
clone size: few
CDR3 protein: CSARPDQETQYF
CDR3 DNA: TGCAGTGCTAGGCCGGACCAAGAGACCCAGTACTTC

D gene: TRBD2
V gene: TRBV7-2
J gene: TRBJ2-3
clone size: few
CDR3 protein: CASSLDGRRKDTQYF
CDR3 DNA: TGTGCCAGCAGCTTAGACGGGAGGCGTAAAGATACGCAGTATTTT

D gene: NA
V gene: TRBV29-1
J gene: TRBJ2-2
clone size: NA
CDR3 protein: CSVERDITGELFF
CDR3 DNA: TGCAGCGTTGAACGGGACATCACCGGGGAGCTGTTTTTT

D gene: NA
V gene: TRBV2
J gene: TRBJ2-1
clone size: many
CDR3 protein: CASSSFSYNEQFF
CDR3 DNA: TGTGCCAGTTCTAGTTTCTCCTACAATGAGCAGTTCTTC

D gene: TRBD1
V gene: TRBV29-1
J gene: TRBJ2-1
clone size: many
CDR3 protein: CSARGQGIYNEQFF
CDR3 DNA: TGCAGCGCCCGGGGACAGGGGATTTACAATGAGCAGTTCTTC

D gene: NA
V gene: TRBV18
J gene: TRBJ2-4
clone size: NA
CDR3 protein: CASSPRRADTIQYF
CDR3 DNA: TGTGCCAGCTCACCACGTAGGGCAGACACCATTCAGTACTTC

D gene: NA
V gene: TRBV7-2
J gene: TRBJ2-5
clone size: many
CDR3 protein: CASSPSRVSETQYF
CDR3 DNA: TGTGCCAGCAGCCCATCCCGTGTGTCCGAGACCCAGTACTTC

D gene: TRBD2
V gene: TRBV20-1
J gene: TRBJ2-1
clone size: few
CDR3 protein: CSARDPRSGRYEQFF
CDR3 DNA: TGCAGTGCTAGAGATCCCAGGAGCGGGAGGTATGAGCAGTTCTTC

D gene: NA
V gene: TRBV12-3/TRBV12-4
J gene: TRBJ1-2
clone size: many
CDR3 protein: CASSQGRTDSYGYTF
CDR3 DNA: TGTGCCAGCAGCCAGGGGAGAACAGATTCCTATGGCTACACCTTC

D gene: TRBD2
V gene: TRBV7-2
J gene: TRBJ2-7
clone size: NA
CDR3 protein: CASSFGGSKYEQYF
CDR3 DNA: TGTGCCAGCAGCTTTGGCGGGAGTAAATACGAGCAGTACTTC

D gene: TRBD1
V gene: TRBV20-1
J gene: TRBJ2-6
clone size: few
CDR3 protein: CSAVDRVTSGANVRTF
CDR3 DNA: TGCAGTGCGGTGGACAGGGTAACCTCTGGGGCCAACGTCCGGACTTTC

D gene: NA
V gene: TRBV29-1
J gene: TRBJ2-7
clone size: many
CDR3 protein: CSVEGMGRYEQYF
CDR3 DNA: TGCAGCGTTGAAGGCATGGGGCGCTACGAGCAGTACTTC

D gene: TRBD1
V gene: TRBV10-3
J gene: TRBJ2-7
clone size: NA
CDR3 protein: CAISLGTGGHYEQYF
CDR3 DNA: TGTGCCATCAGTCTCGGGACAGGGGGCCATTACGAGCAGTACTTC

D gene: NA
V gene: TRBV7-2
J gene: TRBJ2-3
clone size: many
CDR3 protein: CASKLGGTDTQYF
CDR3 DNA: TGTGCCTCAAAGTTAGGGGGCACAGATACGCAGTATTTT